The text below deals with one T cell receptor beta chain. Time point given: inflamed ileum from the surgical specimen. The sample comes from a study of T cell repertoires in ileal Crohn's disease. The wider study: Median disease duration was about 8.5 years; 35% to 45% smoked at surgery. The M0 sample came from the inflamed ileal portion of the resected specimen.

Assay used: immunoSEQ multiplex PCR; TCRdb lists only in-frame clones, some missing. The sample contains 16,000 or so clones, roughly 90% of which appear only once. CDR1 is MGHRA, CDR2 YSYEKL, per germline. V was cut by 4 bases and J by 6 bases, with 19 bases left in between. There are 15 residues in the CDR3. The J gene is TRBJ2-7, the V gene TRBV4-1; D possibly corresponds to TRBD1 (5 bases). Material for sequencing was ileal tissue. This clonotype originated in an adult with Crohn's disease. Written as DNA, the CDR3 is TGCGCCAGCAGCCCGGTTCCGGCAGGGCAAACCGAGCAGTACTTC. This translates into CASSPVPAGQTEQYF.